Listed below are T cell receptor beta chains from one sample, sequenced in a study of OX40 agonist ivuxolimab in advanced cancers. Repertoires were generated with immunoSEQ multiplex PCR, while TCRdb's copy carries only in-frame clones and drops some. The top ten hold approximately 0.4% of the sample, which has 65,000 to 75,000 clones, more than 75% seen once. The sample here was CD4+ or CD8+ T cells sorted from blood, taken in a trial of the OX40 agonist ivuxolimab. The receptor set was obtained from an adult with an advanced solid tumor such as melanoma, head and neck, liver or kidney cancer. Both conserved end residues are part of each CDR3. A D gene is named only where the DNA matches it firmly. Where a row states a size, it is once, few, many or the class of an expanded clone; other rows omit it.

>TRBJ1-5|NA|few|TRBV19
TGTGCCAGTACCCGAGACATTAGCAATCAGCCCCAGCATTTT
CASTRDISNQPQHF
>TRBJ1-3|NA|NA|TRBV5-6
TGTGCCAGCAGCTTACGGGGGTCCCGTGGGAACACCATATATTTT
CASSLRGSRGNTIYF
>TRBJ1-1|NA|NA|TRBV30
TGTGCCTGGAGTGCGGACACTCTCCAAGCAGCTTTCTTT
CAWSADTLQAAFF
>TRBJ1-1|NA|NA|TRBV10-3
TGTGCCATCAGTGAGACCAACTTAGGACGTATGAACACTGAAGCTTTCTTT
CAISETNLGRMNTEAFF
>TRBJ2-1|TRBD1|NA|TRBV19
TGTGCCAGTAGTATGCGACAGGGCGATGAGCAGTTCTTC
CASSMRQGDEQFF
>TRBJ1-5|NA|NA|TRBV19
TGTGCCAGTAGTAACCGGGCCGGGGGGCTTTCCCTGCATTTT
CASSNRAGGLSLHF
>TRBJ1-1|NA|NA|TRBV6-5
TGTGCCAGCAGAACCGACAGAAAACCGAACACTGAAGCTTTCTTT
CASRTDRKPNTEAFF
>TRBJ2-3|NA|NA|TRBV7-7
TGTGCCAGCAGCCCCTGGGCGTTTAGCACAGATACGCAGTATTTT
CASSPWAFSTDTQYF
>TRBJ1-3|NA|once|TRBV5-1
TGCGCCAGCAGCTACCAGGGGTTCTCTGGAAACACCATATATTTT
CASSYQGFSGNTIYF
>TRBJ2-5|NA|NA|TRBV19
TGTGCCAGTAGTATAGTTCGGGGGATCGGGGAGACCCAGTACTTC
CASSIVRGIGETQYF
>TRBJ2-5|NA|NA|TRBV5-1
TGCGCCAGCAGCTTTTCTTATGCAGGCCCTGGGGAGACCCAGTACTTC
CASSFSYAGPGETQYF
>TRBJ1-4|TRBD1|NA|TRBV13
TGTGCCAGCAGCTTAAGGGGATTCGGGACAGGGGAATTCGGTGAAAAACTGTTTTTT
CASSLRGFGTGEFGEKLFF
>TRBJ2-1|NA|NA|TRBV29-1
TGCAGCGTATTTGTGGGGCGGTATGAGCAGTTCTTC
CSVFVGRYEQFF
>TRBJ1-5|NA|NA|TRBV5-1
TGCGCCAGCAGCTTGGGAGGCCCGGGAGAGCCCCAGCATTTT
CASSLGGPGEPQHF
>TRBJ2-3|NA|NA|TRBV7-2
TGTGCCAGCAGCTTAGTAAAGGGACGGCCCGGGACAGATACGCAGTATTTT
CASSLVKGRPGTDTQYF
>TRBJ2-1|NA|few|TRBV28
TGTGCCAGCAGTTTATTTTCGGGTACCACCTACAATGAGCAGTTCTTC
CASSLFSGTTYNEQFF
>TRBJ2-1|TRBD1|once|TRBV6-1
TGTGCCAGCAATATGGACAGGGGTTGGAATGAGCAGTTCTTC
CASNMDRGWNEQFF
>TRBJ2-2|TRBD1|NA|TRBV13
TGTGCCAGCAGGACAGGGGGGGGAGCCGGGGAGCTGTTTTTT
CASRTGGGAGELFF
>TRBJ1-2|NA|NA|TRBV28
TGTGCCAGCAGGGTCCTTAACTATGGCTACACCTTC
CASRVLNYGYTF
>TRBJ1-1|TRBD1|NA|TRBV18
TGTGCCAGCTCACCTGAGACAGGGGGCGCCTGGGGCCGCGAAGCTTTCTTT
CASSPETGGAWGREAFF
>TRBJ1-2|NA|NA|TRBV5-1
TGCGCCAGCAGCTTGGGCTATGGCTACACCTTT
CASSLGYGYTF
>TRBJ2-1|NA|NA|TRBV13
TGTGCCAGCAGCCGACAGGGCATCACTCATTTCGGGAGGAATGAGCAGTTCTTC
CASSRQGITHFGRNEQFF
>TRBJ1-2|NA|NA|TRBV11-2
TGTGCCAGCAGCTTAGATAGTCGAGGAGTGAGGGGTGCGGTCTATGGCTACACCTTC
CASSLDSRGVRGAVYGYTF
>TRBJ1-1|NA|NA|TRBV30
TGTGCCTGGAGGCCACAGGGCCCTCGGACAGCTTTCTTT
CAWRPQGPRTAFF
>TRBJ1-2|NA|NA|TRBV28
TGTGCCAGCAGTTTCCCCCAATATCTGAGGGGCGGCTACACCTTC
CASSFPQYLRGGYTF
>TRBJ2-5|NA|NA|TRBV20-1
TGCAGTGCTAGTATAGAGACCCAGTACTTC
CSASIETQYF
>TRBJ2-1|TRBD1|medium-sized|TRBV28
TGTGCCAGCAGTCAAAAACAGGGGGCGGGAGAAGTTGGTGAGCAGTTCTTC
CASSQKQGAGEVGEQFF
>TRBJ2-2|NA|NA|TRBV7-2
TGTGCCAGCAGCTTAGATTTCACCGGGGAGCTGTTTTTT
CASSLDFTGELFF
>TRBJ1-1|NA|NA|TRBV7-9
TGTGCCAGCAGCTTATTTTTGGACACCCTAACTGGTGGTGGAGCTTTCTTT
CASSLFLDTLTGGGAFF
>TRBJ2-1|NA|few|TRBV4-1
TGCGCCAGCAGCCAAGTTGTCAATGAGCAGTTCTTC
CASSQVVNEQFF
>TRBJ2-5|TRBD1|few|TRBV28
TGTGCCAGCAGTAAACACAGGGGGCCCCGAACGGAGACCCAGTACTTC
CASSKHRGPRTETQYF
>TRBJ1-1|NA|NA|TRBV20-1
TGCAGTTGTCTGGAGAGCACTGAAGCTTTCTTT
CSCLESTEAFF
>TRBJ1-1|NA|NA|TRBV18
TGTGCCAGCTCACCGGCCGGGACGCCCACTGAAGCTTTCTTT
CASSPAGTPTEAFF
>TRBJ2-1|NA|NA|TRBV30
TGTGCCGGGGGTGCGGGGGAGCAGTTCTTC
CAGGAGEQFF
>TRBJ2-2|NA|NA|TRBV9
TGTGCCAGCAGCGTAGAGGTCGGGGTGGGAACCGGGGAGCTGTTTTTT
CASSVEVGVGTGELFF
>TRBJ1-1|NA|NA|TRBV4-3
TGCGCCAGCAGCCAAGATGGAGGACTGGGGGCTTTCTTT
CASSQDGGLGAFF
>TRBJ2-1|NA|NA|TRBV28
TGTGCCAGCAGCCCGGTTGGGGGGTACAATGAGCAGTTCTTC
CASSPVGGYNEQFF
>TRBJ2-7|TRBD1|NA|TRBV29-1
TGCAGCGTTGCACAACCGGCAGGGGGCGGCTACGAGCAGTACTTC
CSVAQPAGGGYEQYF
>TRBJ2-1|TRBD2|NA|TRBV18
TGTGCCAGCTCATCCGCCGGGACTAGCGGGGTGAATGAGCAGTTCTTC
CASSSAGTSGVNEQFF
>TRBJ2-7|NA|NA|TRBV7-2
TGTGCCAGCAGCTCGCATGAGGAGCAGTACTTC
CASSSHEEQYF
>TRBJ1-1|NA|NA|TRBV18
TGTGCCAGCTCACCGTCGGGTGGAAACACTGAAGCTTTCTTT
CASSPSGGNTEAFF
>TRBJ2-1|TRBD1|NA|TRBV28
TGTGCCAGCAGTTCGGACAGGGGGACCTACAATGAGCAGTTCTTC
CASSSDRGTYNEQFF
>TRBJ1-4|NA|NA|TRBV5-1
TGCGCCAGCAGCTTGGTGGGTTTTAATGAAAAACTGTTTTTT
CASSLVGFNEKLFF
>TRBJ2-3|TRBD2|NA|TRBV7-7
TGTGCCAGCAGCTCGAACCTCGGGGGGACAGATACGCAGTATTTT
CASSSNLGGTDTQYF
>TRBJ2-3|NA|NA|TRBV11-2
TGTGCCAGCAGCTTACAAGTAACAGATACGCAGTATTTT
CASSLQVTDTQYF
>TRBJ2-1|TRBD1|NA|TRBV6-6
TGTGCCAGCAGACAAACTGCAGGGGGCTACAATGAGCAGTTCTTC
CASRQTAGGYNEQFF
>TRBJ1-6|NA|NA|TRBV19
TGTGCCAGTAGGACGACAGGTACCTATAATTCACCCCTCCACTTT
CASRTTGTYNSPLHF
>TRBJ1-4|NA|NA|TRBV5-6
TGTGCCAGCAGCTTGATGTCCCTTAATGAAAAACTGTTTTTT
CASSLMSLNEKLFF
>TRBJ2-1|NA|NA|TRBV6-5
TGTGCCAGCAGCCGAGACTCGTCCTACAATGAGCAGTTCTTC
CASSRDSSYNEQFF
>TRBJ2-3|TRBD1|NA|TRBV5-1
TGCGCCAGCAGCTACGGACAGGGGGCCACAGATACGCAGTATTTT
CASSYGQGATDTQYF
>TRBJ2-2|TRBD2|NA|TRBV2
TGTGCCAGCAGTCCCTATCGGGGGGGCACCGGGGAGCTGTTTTTT
CASSPYRGGTGELFF
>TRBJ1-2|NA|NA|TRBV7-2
TGTGCCAGCAGCTCGTCCGGACCCTATGGCTACACCTTC
CASSSSGPYGYTF
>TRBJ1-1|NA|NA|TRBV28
TGTGCCAGCAGTTCTCGACGGACTGAAGCTTTCTTT
CASSSRRTEAFF
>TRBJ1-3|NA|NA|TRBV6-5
TGTGCCAGCAGCCCCGGGGGAACGGGAAACACCATATATTTT
CASSPGGTGNTIYF
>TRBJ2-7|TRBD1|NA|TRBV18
TGTGCCAGCTCACTAAACTTTCTCCGGGACAGGGCCAACGAGCAGTACTTC
CASSLNFLRDRANEQYF
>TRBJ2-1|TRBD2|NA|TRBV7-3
TGTGCCAGCAGCTCAGACCAGATCTCTAGCGGAGGGGTTCATGAGCAGTTCTTC
CASSSDQISSGGVHEQFF
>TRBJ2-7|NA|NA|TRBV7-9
TGTGCCAGCAGCTCGACGACAATTGCCCATGACGAGCAGTACTTC
CASSSTTIAHDEQYF